The clone carrying this T cell receptor (beta chain) turned up a few times. CDR3 length: 14 amino acids. Germline assignment: CDR1 MRHNA and CDR2 SNTAGT. J lost 5 bases, V lost 2 bases, and 3 bases had no gene match. Sequenced by immunoSEQ multiplex PCR; TCRdb stores in-frame clones only, minus some. The sample has around 40,000 clones; more than 85% are singletons. This sample was taken from a study of T cell changes during pregnancy in multiple sclerosis. This rearrangement joins TRBV6-4 to TRBJ2-3; 8 bases are a match to TRBD2. This clonotype was obtained from a female donor with multiple sclerosis, enrolled in a pregnancy study. The sequencing used CD8+ T cells from peripheral blood mononuclear cells, collected in the third trimester of pregnancy. This CDR3 reads CASSDGSGGDTQYF. The CDR3 region has the DNA TGTGCCAGCAGTGACGGAAGCGGGGGAGATACGCAGTATTTT.